The TCR beta chain described here comes from a study of PD-L1 blockade in urothelial cancer. In the study overall: Once treatment had started, blood was analyzed at 3 weeks (second dose) and again at 6 weeks.

Templates that were synthetic TCR analogs were spiked into each PCR. TCRdb keeps only in-frame clones here, not all; method: immunoSEQ multiplex PCR. The sample contains under 100,000 clones, roughly 87% of which appear only once. CDR3 size: 16 residues. CDR1 SGHDN and CDR2 FVKESK come from the germline V gene. Losses at the gene ends were 1 base for V and 8 bases for J; bases not matched to a gene: 10. Urothelial carcinoma affected the patients, and it was locally advanced or metastatic. Source: PBMCs, taken around atezolizumab (anti-PD-L1) treatment. This chain uses TRBV14 with TRBJ2-1, with 8 nucleotides matching TRBD1. The receptor was isolated from a man between 65 and 85 years old with urothelial cancer. The CDR3 nucleotides are TGTGCCAGCAGCCAAGTCGTAGGACAGGGAGGCCATGAGCAGTTCTTC. It translates to CASSQVVGQGGHEQFF.